The rows below give T cell receptor beta chains drawn from one sample of a study of chemoradiotherapy in HPV16-positive cancers. The method was immunoSEQ multiplex PCR; TCRdb's version includes in-frame clones alone and lacks a portion of them. The sample includes more than 7,000 clones, roughly 82% of them seen just once. Sequencing was performed on tumor tissue, taken from a patient who underwent chemoradiotherapy. The receptors here all came from a human donor with HPV-associated anogenital cancer. Each CDR3 is given with its conserved first and last residue. The D gene is left open where the match is weak. Part of the rows lack a size; the others show once, few, many or a class for expanded clones.

NA | NA | TRBJ2-3 | TRBV2 | CASNEGLTDTQYF | TGTGCCAGCAACGAGGGACTGACAGATACGCAGTATTTT
TRBD1 | few | TRBJ1-6 | TRBV5-1 | CASQAVDRGNNSPLHF | TGCGCCAGCCAGGCTGTAGACAGGGGGAATAATTCACCCCTCCACTTT
NA | NA | TRBJ2-2 | TRBV29-1 | CSVSRDYTGELFF | TGCAGCGTTTCCCGGGACTACACCGGGGAGCTGTTTTTT
NA | few | TRBJ1-2 | TRBV10-3 | CAISEQGNSMGYTF | TGTGCCATCAGTGAGCAGGGGAATTCTATGGGCTACACCTTC
NA | once | TRBJ2-1 | TRBV5-1 | CASSLSGEFYNEQFF | TGCGCCAGCAGCTTGTCAGGGGAATTTTACAATGAGCAGTTCTTC
NA | NA | TRBJ2-1 | TRBV5-1 | CASGGTPSMGDEQFF | TGCGCCAGCGGGGGGACGCCGTCCATGGGGGATGAGCAGTTCTTC
NA | NA | TRBJ1-1 | TRBV7-2 | CASSLEEAGEDTEAFF | TGTGCCAGCAGCTTAGAGGAGGCAGGGGAGGACACTGAAGCTTTCTTT
NA | NA | TRBJ2-3 | TRBV27 | CASSQAGPDTQYF | TGTGCCAGCAGTCAGGCGGGGCCGGATACGCAGTATTTT
TRBD2 | few | TRBJ2-5 | TRBV5-6 | CASSLGTSGRYQETQYF | TGTGCCAGCAGCTTAGGGACTAGCGGACGATACCAAGAGACCCAGTACTTC
TRBD2 | NA | TRBJ2-7 | TRBV7-2 | CASSLEGLAVYEQYF | TGTGCCAGCAGCTTAGAGGGGCTAGCGGTTTACGAGCAGTACTTC
NA | NA | TRBJ2-5 | TRBV29-1 | CSVEPSRETQYF | TGCAGCGTTGAGCCGTCTCGGGAGACCCAGTACTTC
NA | few | TRBJ1-5 | TRBV5-4 | CASSLDGVGVSTQHF | TGTGCCAGCAGCTTGGACGGGGTCGGCGTTTCGACCCAGCATTTT
TRBD2 | NA | TRBJ2-3 | TRBV27 | CASSLGGRGGAYSDTQYF | TGTGCCAGCAGTTTAGGTGGTCGCGGGGGGGCCTATTCAGATACGCAGTATTTT
TRBD1 | NA | TRBJ2-3 | TRBV19 | CASNPIGTGGTDTQYF | TGTGCCAGTAACCCAATTGGGACAGGGGGCACAGATACGCAGTATTTT
NA | NA | TRBJ2-3 | TRBV7-9 | CASSLQLTGTDTQYF | TGTGCCAGCAGCTTACAACTAACCGGAACAGATACGCAGTATTTT
TRBD1 | NA | TRBJ2-3 | TRBV18 | CASSPPTGSDTQYF | TGTGCCAGCTCACCGCCGACAGGGTCAGATACGCAGTATTTT
TRBD1 | NA | TRBJ2-5 | TRBV6-5 | CASMRTGVETQYF | TGTGCCAGCATGAGGACAGGGGTCGAGACCCAGTACTTC
NA | NA | TRBJ1-2 | TRBV10-3 | CAISEAGGSYGYTF | TGTGCCATCAGTGAAGCCGGGGGTAGCTATGGCTACACCTTC
NA | NA | TRBJ1-1 | TRBV2 | CASGYGRTEAFF | TGTGCCAGCGGATATGGGCGCACTGAAGCTTTCTTT
TRBD1 | NA | TRBJ1-6 | TRBV9 | CASSGRTGQNSPLHF | TGTGCCAGCAGCGGACGGACAGGCCAAAATTCACCCCTCCACTTT
NA | NA | TRBJ1-2 | TRBV6-5 | CASSYRGGQGNYGYTF | TGTGCCAGCAGTTACAGAGGTGGGCAGGGGAACTATGGCTACACCTTC
NA | NA | TRBJ2-3 | TRBV5-4 | CASSLGRDSRTDTQYF | TGTGCCAGCAGCTTGGGCCGAGACAGCCGCACAGATACGCAGTATTTT
NA | NA | TRBJ2-6 | TRBV30 | CAWSVPQGGSSGANVLTF | TGTGCCTGGAGTGTACCCCAAGGAGGGAGCTCTGGGGCCAACGTCCTGACTTTC